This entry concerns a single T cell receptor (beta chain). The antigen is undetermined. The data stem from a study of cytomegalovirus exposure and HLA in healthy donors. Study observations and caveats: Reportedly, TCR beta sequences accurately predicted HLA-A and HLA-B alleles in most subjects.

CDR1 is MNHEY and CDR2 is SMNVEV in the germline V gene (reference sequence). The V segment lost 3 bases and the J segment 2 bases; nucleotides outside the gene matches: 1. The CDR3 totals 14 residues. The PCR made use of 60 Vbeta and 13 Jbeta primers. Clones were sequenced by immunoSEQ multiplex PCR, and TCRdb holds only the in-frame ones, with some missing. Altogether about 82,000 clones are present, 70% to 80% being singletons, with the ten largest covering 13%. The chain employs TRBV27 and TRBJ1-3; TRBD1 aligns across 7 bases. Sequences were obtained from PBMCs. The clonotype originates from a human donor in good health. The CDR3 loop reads CASSLRGPGNTIYF. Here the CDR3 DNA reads TGTGCCAGCAGTTTGAGGGGGCCTGGAAACACCATATATTTT.